This record looks at one TCR beta chain sequence and its context. This record comes from a study of blood T cell repertoires in COVID-19. Overall study: Samples taken during acute and convalescent COVID-19 were collected in the United States, Italy and Spain. In each case, the material was cDNA or gDNA derived from T cells, B-cell-depleted T cells, or PBMCs.

Original data processing: The assay estimated nucleated cells by amplifying reference gene primers. Some clones are missing from TCRdb's copy, which holds only in-frame ones; the method was immunoSEQ multiplex PCR. From that table come the V and J calls and clone size; the DNA was used to work out D and trimming. The sample has about 88,000 clones; about 87% are singletons. There are 19 residues in the CDR3. Germline V lookup: CDR1 KGHSH, CDR2 LQKENI. The V and J ends lost 4 bases and 3 bases, in that order; junction bases with no gene match: 16. Material: peripheral blood. This chain links TRBV18 with TRBJ1-4; 8 nucleotides line up with TRBD1. The clonotype originates from a man older than 75 with acute or convalescent COVID-19. The CDR3 sequence: CASSHGLTGAWGSNEKLFF. DNA for the CDR3: TGTGCCAGCTCACACGGACTGACAGGGGCGTGGGGATCTAATGAAAAACTGTTTTTT.